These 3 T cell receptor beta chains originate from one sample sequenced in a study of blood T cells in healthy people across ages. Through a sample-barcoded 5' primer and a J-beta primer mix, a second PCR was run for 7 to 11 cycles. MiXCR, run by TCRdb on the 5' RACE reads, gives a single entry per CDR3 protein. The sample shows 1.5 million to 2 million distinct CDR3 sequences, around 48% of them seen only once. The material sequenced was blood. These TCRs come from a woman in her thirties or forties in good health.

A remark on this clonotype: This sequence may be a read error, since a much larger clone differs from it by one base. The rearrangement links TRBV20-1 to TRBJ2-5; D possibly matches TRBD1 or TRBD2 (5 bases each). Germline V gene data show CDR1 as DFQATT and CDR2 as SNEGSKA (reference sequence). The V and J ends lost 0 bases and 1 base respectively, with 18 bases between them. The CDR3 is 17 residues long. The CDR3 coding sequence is TGCAGTGCTAGAGATGGGAGTCCCGGGGCAGGCCAAGAGACCCAGTACTTC. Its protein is CSARDGSPGAGQETQYF.

CDR3 bases: TGCAGTGCTAGAGAGGGAGTCCGTGAAGCTTTCTTT. It translates to CSAREGVREAFF. The gene calls are TRBV20-1 and TRBJ1-1; unclear D gene. V was cut by 0 bases and J by 7 bases, with 9 bases left in between. The CDR3 extends over 12 amino acids. Germline CDR1 is DFQATT and CDR2 is SNEGSKA (reference sequence).

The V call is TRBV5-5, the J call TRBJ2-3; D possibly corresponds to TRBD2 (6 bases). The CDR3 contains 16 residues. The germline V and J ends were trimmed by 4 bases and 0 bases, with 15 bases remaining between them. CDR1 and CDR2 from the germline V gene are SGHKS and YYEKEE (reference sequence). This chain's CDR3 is CASSMGGGTSTDTQYF. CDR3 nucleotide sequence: TGTGCCAGCAGCATGGGTGGTGGGACTAGCACAGATACGCAGTATTTT.